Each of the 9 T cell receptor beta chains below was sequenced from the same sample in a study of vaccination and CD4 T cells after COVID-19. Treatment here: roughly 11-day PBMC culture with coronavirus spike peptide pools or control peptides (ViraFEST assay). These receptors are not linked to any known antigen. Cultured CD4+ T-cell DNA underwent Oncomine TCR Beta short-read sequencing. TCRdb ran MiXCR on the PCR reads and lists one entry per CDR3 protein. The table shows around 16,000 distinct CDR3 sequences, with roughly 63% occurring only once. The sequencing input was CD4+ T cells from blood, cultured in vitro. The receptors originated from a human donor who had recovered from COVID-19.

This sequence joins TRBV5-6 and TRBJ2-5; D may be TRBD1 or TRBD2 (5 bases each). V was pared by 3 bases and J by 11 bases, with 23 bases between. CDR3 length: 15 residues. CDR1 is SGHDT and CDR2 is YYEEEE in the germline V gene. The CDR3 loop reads CASSSLGVGRVEQYF. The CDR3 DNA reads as TGTGCCAGCAGCTCCCTGGGGGTGGGGCGTGTAGAGCAGTACTTC.

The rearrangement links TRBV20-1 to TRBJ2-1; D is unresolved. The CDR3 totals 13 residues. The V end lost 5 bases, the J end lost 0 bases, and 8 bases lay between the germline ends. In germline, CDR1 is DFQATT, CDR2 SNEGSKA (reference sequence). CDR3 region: CSAPGSSYNEQFF. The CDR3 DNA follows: TGCAGTGCTCCTGGAAGCTCCTACAATGAGCAGTTCTTC.

The CDR3 coding sequence is TGCAGTGCTAGATACCCGGGACTTCTTAACACCGGGGAGCTGTTTTTT. Its translation: CSARYPGLLNTGELFF. V usage is TRBV20-1 and J usage is TRBJ2-2; possibly TRBD2 for D (6 bases). Trimming stripped 2 bases from V and 2 bases from J, with 15 bases between. Germline-derived CDR1 and CDR2 are DFQATT and SNEGSKA (reference sequence). The CDR3 is 16 residues long.

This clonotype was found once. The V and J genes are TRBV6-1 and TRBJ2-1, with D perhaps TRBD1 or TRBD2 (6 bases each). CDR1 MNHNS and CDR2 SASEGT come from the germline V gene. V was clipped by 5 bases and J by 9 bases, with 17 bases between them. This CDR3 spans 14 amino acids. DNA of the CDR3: TGTGCCAGCAGTCTAGGGGGGAGGTGGGGTGAGCAGTTCTTC. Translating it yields CASSLGGRWGEQFF.

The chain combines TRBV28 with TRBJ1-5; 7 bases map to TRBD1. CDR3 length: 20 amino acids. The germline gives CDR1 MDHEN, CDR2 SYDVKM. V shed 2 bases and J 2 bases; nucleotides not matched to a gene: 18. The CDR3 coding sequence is TGTGCCAGCAGTTTAGTGATCGGGGGGAGGGGGCAAGGTGGCAATCAGCCCCAGCATTTT. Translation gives CASSLVIGGRGQGGNQPQHF.

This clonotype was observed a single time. The CDR3: CASSSDRGAGPVWPLHF. DNA of the CDR3: TGTGCCAGCAGCTCCGACCGTGGAGCGGGCCCCGTGTGGCCCCTCCACTTT. This chain connects TRBV7-9 to TRBJ1-6, with D unclear. Trimming removed 4 bases from V and 13 bases from J, with 26 bases in between. The CDR3 has 17 residues. CDR1 and CDR2 (germline): SEHNR, FQNEAQ (reference sequence).

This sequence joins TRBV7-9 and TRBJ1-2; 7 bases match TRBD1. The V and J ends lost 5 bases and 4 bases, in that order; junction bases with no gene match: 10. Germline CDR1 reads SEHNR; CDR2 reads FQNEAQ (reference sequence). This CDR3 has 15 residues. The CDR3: CASSRGRGQSYGYTF. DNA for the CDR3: TGTGCCAGCAGCCGCGGGAGGGGGCAGAGCTATGGCTACACCTTC.

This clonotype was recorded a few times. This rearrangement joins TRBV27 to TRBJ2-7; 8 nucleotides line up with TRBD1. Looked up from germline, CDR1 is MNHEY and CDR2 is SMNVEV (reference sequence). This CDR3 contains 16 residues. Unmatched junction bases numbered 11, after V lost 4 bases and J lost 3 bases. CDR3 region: CASSSHGNRGNYEQYF. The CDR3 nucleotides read TGTGCCAGCAGTTCGCACGGGAACAGGGGGAACTACGAGCAGTACTTC.

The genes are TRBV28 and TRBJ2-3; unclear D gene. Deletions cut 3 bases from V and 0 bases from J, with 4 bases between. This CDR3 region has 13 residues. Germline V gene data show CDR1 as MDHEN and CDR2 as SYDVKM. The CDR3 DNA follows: TGTGCCAGCAGTTTTTGGAGCACAGATACGCAGTATTTT. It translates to CASSFWSTDTQYF.